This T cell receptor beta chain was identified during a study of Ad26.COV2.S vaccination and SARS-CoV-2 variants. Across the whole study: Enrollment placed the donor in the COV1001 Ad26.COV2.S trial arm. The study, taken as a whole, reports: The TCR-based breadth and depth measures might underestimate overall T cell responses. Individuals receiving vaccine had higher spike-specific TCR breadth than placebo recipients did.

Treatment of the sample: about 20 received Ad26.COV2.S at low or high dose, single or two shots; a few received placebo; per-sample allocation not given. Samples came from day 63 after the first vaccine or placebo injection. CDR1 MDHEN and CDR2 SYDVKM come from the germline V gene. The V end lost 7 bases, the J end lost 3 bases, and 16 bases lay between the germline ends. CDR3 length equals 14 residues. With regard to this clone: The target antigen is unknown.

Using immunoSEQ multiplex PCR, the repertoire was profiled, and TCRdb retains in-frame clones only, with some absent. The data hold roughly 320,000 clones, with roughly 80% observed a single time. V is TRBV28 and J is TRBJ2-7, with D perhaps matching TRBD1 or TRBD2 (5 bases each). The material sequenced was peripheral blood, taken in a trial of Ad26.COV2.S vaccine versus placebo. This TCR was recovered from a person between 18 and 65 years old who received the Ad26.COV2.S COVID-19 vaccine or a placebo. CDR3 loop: CASTLQGEFYEQYF. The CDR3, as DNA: TGTGCCAGCACCCTGCAGGGAGAATTCTACGAGCAGTACTTC.